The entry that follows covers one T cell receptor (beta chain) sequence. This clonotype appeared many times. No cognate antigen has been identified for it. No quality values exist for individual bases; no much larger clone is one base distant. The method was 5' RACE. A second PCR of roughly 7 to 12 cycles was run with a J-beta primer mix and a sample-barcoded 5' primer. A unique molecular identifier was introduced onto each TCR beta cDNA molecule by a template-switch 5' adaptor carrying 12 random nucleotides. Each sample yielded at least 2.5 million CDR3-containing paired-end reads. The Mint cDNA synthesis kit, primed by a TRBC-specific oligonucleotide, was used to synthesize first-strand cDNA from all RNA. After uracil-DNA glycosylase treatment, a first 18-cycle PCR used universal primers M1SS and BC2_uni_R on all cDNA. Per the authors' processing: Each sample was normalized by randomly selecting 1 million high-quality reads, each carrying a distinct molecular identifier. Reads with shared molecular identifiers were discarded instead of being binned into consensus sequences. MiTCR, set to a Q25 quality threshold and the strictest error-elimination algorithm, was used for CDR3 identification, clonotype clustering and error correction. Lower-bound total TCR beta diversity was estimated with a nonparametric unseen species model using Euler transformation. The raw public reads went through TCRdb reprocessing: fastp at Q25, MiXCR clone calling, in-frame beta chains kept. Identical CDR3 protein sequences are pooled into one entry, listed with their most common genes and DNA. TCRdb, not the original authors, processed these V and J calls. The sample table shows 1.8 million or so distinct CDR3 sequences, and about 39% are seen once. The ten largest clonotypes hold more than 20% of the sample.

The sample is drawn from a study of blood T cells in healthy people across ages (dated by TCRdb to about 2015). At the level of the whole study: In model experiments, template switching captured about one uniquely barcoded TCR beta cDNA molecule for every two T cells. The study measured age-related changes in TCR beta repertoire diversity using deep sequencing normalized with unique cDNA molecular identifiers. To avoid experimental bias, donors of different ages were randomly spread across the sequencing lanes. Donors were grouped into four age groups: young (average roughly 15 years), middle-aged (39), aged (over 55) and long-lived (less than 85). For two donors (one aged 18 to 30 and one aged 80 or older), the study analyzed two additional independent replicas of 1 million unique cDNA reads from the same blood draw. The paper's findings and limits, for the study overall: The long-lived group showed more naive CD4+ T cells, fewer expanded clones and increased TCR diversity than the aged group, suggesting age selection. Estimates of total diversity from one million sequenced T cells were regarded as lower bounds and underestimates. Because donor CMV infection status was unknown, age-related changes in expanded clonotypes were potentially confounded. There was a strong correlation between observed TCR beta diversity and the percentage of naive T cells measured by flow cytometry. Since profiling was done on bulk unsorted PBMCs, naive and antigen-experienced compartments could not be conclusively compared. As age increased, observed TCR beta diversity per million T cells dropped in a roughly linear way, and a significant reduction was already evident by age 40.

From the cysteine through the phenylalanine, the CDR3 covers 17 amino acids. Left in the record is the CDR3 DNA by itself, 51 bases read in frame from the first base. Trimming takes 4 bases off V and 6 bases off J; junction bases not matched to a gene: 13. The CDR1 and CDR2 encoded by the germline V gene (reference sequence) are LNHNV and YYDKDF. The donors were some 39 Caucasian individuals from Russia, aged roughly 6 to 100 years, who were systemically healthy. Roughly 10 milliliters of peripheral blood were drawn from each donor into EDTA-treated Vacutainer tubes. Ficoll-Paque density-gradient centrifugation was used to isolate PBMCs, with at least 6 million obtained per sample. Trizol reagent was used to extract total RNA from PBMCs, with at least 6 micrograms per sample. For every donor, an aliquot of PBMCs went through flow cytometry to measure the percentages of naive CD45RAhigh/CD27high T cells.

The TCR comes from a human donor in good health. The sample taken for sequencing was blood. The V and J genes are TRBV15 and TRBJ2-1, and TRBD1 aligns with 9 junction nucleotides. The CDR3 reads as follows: CATSTLPPGQGINEQFF. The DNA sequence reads TGTGCCACCAGCACCCTTCCCCCGGGACAGGGTATCAATGAGCAGTTCTTC.